The 29 T cell receptor beta chains reported below all come from one sample, sequenced in a study of graft-versus-host responses after intestinal transplantation. These TCRs are of unknown antigen specificity. Data came from immunoSEQ multiplex PCR; TCRdb stores just in-frame clones and leaves some out. This table has 99,000 or so clones, 87% appearing once. This specimen was unstimulated CD4+ T cells sorted from spleen or lymph node cells, taken before intestinal transplant. Every receptor here comes from a human donor who received an intestinal transplant.

The gene calls are TRBV5-1 and TRBJ1-3; maybe TRBD1 (5 bases). V lost 1 base and J 0 bases, leaving 20 bases between the germline ends. There are 19 residues in the CDR3. CDR1 and CDR2 (germline): SGHRS, YFSETQ. CDR3 bases: TGCGCCAGCAGCTTGACAGGATCGACTCCTGTCTCCTCTGGAAACACCATATATTTT. It yields the protein CASSLTGSTPVSSGNTIYF.

The V and J genes are TRBV5-1 and TRBJ1-1, with D maybe TRBD1 (5 bases). The germline V gene encodes CDR1 SGHRS and CDR2 YFSETQ. There are 14 residues in the CDR3. Trimming pared 4 bases from V and 1 base from J, leaving 11 bases between. The CDR3, as DNA: TGCGCCAGCAGCCCCTGGGGCCAGAACACTGAAGCTTTCTTT. Translated: CASSPWGQNTEAFF.

This sequence joins TRBV4-2 and TRBJ2-1; a weak D match, TRBD1 (8 bases). The germline V gene has CDR1 LGHNA and CDR2 YNFKEQ. This CDR3 comprises 16 residues. Trimming shortened V by 4 bases and J by 10 bases, and 23 bases separated the two germline ends. CDR3 in DNA: TGTGCCAGCAGCCCAGGGGGCGGTGGGGGGGGCTCCGAGCAGTTCTTC. Encoded protein: CASSPGGGGGGSEQFF.

This sequence joins TRBV14 and TRBJ1-6, with D maybe TRBD1 (5 bases). Trimming left V 1 base short and J 0 bases short, with 7 bases between. Germline CDR1 is SGHDN and CDR2 is FVKESK. The CDR3 extends over 16 amino acids. This CDR3 is CASSQVGRSYNSPLHF. As DNA, the CDR3 is TGTGCCAGCAGCCAAGTGGGGCGCTCCTATAATTCACCCCTCCACTTT.

The J gene is TRBJ2-5, the V gene TRBV4-1; unclear D gene. The CDR3 contains 14 residues. Germline lookup yields CDR1 MGHRA and CDR2 YSYEKL. V was trimmed by 4 bases and J by 4 bases, leaving 13 bases between them. CDR3 DNA: TGCGCCAGCAGCCGAATAAAAGGTTTAGAGACCCAGTACTTC. The encoded protein is CASSRIKGLETQYF.

The chain joins TRBV6-5 to TRBJ1-1; possible D gene TRBD1, 5 bases. Germline V gives CDR1 MNHEY, CDR2 SVGAGI. This CDR3 is built from 15 residues. Trimming pared 6 bases from V and 4 bases from J, leaving 18 bases between. CDR3 bases: TGTGCCAGCAGCCCCTTGGGCAGGGCGGGCACTGAAGCTTTCTTT. It yields the protein CASSPLGRAGTEAFF.

This chain links TRBV9 with TRBJ2-3, with D possibly being TRBD1 or TRBD2 (6 bases each). The CDR3 consists of 15 residues. The germline CDR1 and CDR2 sequences are SGDLS and YYNGEE. V was shortened by 0 bases and J by 2 bases, with 10 bases between the two germline ends. This CDR3 is CASSVEGGPTDTQYF. The CDR3 nucleotides read TGTGCCAGCAGCGTAGAAGGGGGGCCCACAGATACGCAGTATTTT.

The genes are TRBV28 and TRBJ2-5; the D gene is possibly TRBD1 (6 bases). The ends were cut back, 4 bases at V and 3 bases at J, with 18 bases in the middle. CDR1 is MDHEN and CDR2 is SYDVKM in the germline V gene. The CDR3 is 16 residues long. The CDR3 reads CASSSSQRTAEETQYF. CDR3 sequence (DNA): TGTGCCAGCAGTTCCTCACAGAGGACAGCCGAAGAGACCCAGTACTTC.

The chain uses TRBV4-3 and TRBJ1-6, with D unclear. Germline CDR1 is LGHNA and CDR2 is YSLEER. The CDR3 totals 14 residues. The V and J ends lost 0 bases and 9 bases respectively, with 9 bases between them. Here the CDR3 DNA reads TGCGCCAGCAGCCAAGAATTCGTAGGTTCACCCCTCCACTTT. This sequence encodes CASSQEFVGSPLHF.

The V and J genes are TRBV6-1 and TRBJ2-7; 7 bases match TRBD1. Per germline, CDR1 MNHNS and CDR2 SASEGT. CDR3 length: 17 amino acids. The junction had 10 bases not matched to a gene; V was cut back by 2 bases and J by 0 bases. The CDR3 sequence: CASSERGAGGSSYEQYF. The CDR3 DNA reads TGTGCCAGCAGTGAAAGAGGGGCAGGGGGTAGCTCCTACGAGCAGTACTTC.

The rearrangement uses TRBV5-1 and TRBJ2-5; D remains ambiguous. Trimming pared 0 bases from V and 6 bases from J, leaving 9 bases between. The CDR3 covers 13 residues. Germline V gene data show CDR1 as SGHRS and CDR2 as YFSETQ. As DNA, the CDR3 is TGCGCCAGCAGCTTGGGGACGAGCAAGACCCAGTACTTC. Translated: CASSLGTSKTQYF.

The rearrangement uses TRBV5-1 and TRBJ2-2, with TRBD2 matching 13 bases. This CDR3 contains 19 residues. Germline trimming cut 0 bases from V and 0 bases from J; bases unmatched to any gene: 5. Germline V gene data show CDR1 as SGHRS and CDR2 as YFSETQ. CDR3: CASSLAGTSGVANTGELFF. The CDR3 DNA reads TGCGCCAGCAGCTTGGCGGGGACTAGCGGGGTAGCGAACACCGGGGAGCTGTTTTTT.

The chain has TRBV5-4 and TRBJ2-3, with 7 bases fitting TRBD1. The CDR3 runs 15 residues. J lost 3 bases, V lost 5 bases, and 9 bases had no gene match. From germline, CDR1 is SGHNT and CDR2 YYREEE (reference sequence). The CDR3 region is CASSYGTEMTDTQYF. CDR3 bases: TGTGCCAGCAGTTACGGGACAGAAATGACAGATACGCAGTATTTT.

A few counts support this clone. CDR3 DNA sequence: TGTGCCAGCAGCTTGGGGGTGGATCAGCCCCAGCATTTT. It yields the protein CASSLGVDQPQHF. This rearrangement joins TRBV5-4 to TRBJ1-5, with D unclear. The CDR3 sequence is 13 residues long. V was clipped by 0 bases and J by 5 bases, with 6 bases between them. Germline V gene sequence: CDR1 SGHNT, CDR2 YYREEE (reference sequence). The variable domain in full, completed from reference TRBV5-4 and TRBJ1-5, reads ETGVTQSPTHLIKTRGQQVTLRCSSQSGHNTVSWYQQALGQGPQFIFQYYREEENGRGNFPPRFSGLQFPNYSSELNVNALELDDSALYLCASSLGVDQPQHFGDGTRLSIL.

This chain links TRBV9 with TRBJ2-2, with D perhaps assigned TRBD1 or TRBD2 (7 bases each). Germline V gene sequence: CDR1 SGDLS, CDR2 YYNGEE. Trimming shortened V by 3 bases and J by 4 bases, and 13 bases separated the two germline ends. The CDR3 runs 15 residues. The CDR3 loop reads CASSEGAGATGELFF. The CDR3 DNA is TGTGCCAGCAGCGAGGGGGCGGGAGCCACCGGGGAGCTGTTTTTT.

This clone was seen a few times. The chain recombines TRBV6-5 with TRBJ1-2, with 7 bases lining up with TRBD1. V gave up 5 bases and J gave up 4 bases; unmatched junction bases: 7. In germline, CDR1 is MNHEY, CDR2 SVGAGI. The CDR3 has 14 residues. The CDR3 bases are TGTGCCAGCAGTGTGACAGGGTTGGGCTATGGCTACACCTTC. It yields the protein CASSVTGLGYGYTF.

V gene TRBV28 combines with J gene TRBJ2-7; D call uncertain. The germline gives CDR1 MDHEN, CDR2 SYDVKM. This CDR3 comprises 14 residues. With 2 bases removed from V and 2 bases from J, the gap between germline ends came to 10 bases. For the CDR3, the DNA is TGTGCCAGCAGTTTAGGTACTACTCCCTACGAGCAGTACTTC. This codes for CASSLGTTPYEQYF.

The chain uses TRBV7-9 and TRBJ2-7; TRBD1 matches 9 bases. There are 15 residues in the CDR3. The V gene's germline CDR1 is SEHNR and CDR2 FQNEAQ (reference sequence). With 4 bases clipped from V and 9 bases from J, the junction kept 13 bases outside the gene matches. Here the CDR3 DNA reads TGTGCCAGCAGCTCATACCGGGACAGGGCTCCCATGCAGTACTTC. This gives the protein CASSSYRDRAPMQYF.

The V and J genes are TRBV6-1 and TRBJ1-2, with 9 bases matching TRBD1. This CDR3 has 15 amino acids. With 6 bases clipped from V and 5 bases from J, the junction kept 10 bases outside the gene matches. Per germline, CDR1 MNHNS and CDR2 SASEGT. In nucleotides, the CDR3 is TGTGCCAGCAGGGGCCGGACAGGGGAGTTATATGGCTACACCTTC. It codes for CASRGRTGELYGYTF.

The rearrangement links TRBV10-3 to TRBJ2-7, with 9 nucleotides matching TRBD1. The CDR3 loop spans 15 amino acids. Looked up from germline, CDR1 is ENHRY and CDR2 is SYGVKD. V lost 4 bases, J lost 1 base, and 5 bases stayed unmatched. The CDR3 reads CAISGDRGGSYEQYF. Here the CDR3 DNA reads TGTGCCATCAGTGGAGACAGGGGGGGATCCTACGAGCAGTACTTC.

In its sample, this clone was seen once. The chain recombines TRBV2 with TRBJ1-5, with D possibly matching TRBD1 (6 bases). The germline V gene has CDR1 SNHLY and CDR2 FYNNEI. The length of the CDR3 is 14 residues. Trimming took off 6 bases at V and 7 bases at J, with 16 bases between the two ends. The CDR3 loop is CASRPGTSFQPQHF. In nucleotides, the CDR3 is TGTGCCAGCAGACCCGGGACATCATTCCAGCCCCAGCATTTT.

V gene TRBV7-9 combines with J gene TRBJ1-4; D is possibly TRBD1 (5 bases). Germline loops: CDR1 SEHNR, CDR2 FQNEAQ (reference sequence). The CDR3 totals 18 residues. Trimming removed 1 base at V and 0 bases at J, with 15 bases between. CDR3 sequence reads: CASSLGQPGRSTNEKLFF. Here the CDR3 DNA reads TGTGCCAGCAGCTTAGGACAGCCAGGCAGGTCAACTAATGAAAAACTGTTTTTT.

The chain joins TRBV7-9 to TRBJ1-2, with TRBD1 matching over 7 bases. CDR1 is SEHNR, CDR2 FQNEAQ, per germline (reference sequence). CDR3 length: 15 amino acids. V was clipped by 3 bases and J by 1 base; unmatched bases: 5. The CDR3 spells CASSFYGQVNYGYTF. CDR3 sequence (DNA): TGTGCCAGCAGCTTCTACGGACAGGTTAACTATGGCTACACCTTC.

There are a few counts of this clone. The chain couples TRBV6-1 to TRBJ1-1; maybe TRBD1 (5 bases). The length of the CDR3 is 14 residues. Germline CDR1 reads MNHNS; CDR2 reads SASEGT. The germline V and J ends were trimmed by 0 bases and 5 bases, with 10 bases remaining between them. This chain's CDR3 is CASSEAKGLTEAFF. The CDR3 DNA sequence: TGTGCCAGCAGTGAAGCGAAGGGACTTACTGAAGCTTTCTTT.

V usage is TRBV5-4 and J usage is TRBJ2-5; 10 bases map to TRBD1. J gave up 5 bases and V 4 bases, and 14 bases lay outside the gene matches. The CDR3 consists of 17 residues. Germline CDR1 SGHNT, CDR2 YYREEE (reference sequence). The CDR3 region is CASSTPRDRGLPETQYF. The DNA of the CDR3 is TGTGCCAGCAGCACCCCTAGGGACAGGGGACTCCCGGAGACCCAGTACTTC.

This clone was counted a single time. The chain employs TRBV20-1 and TRBJ1-1, with a possible D match to TRBD1 (5 bases). Germline V CDR1 and CDR2: DFQATT, SNEGSKA (reference sequence). Trimming removed 3 bases from V and 5 bases from J, with 7 bases in between. This CDR3 has 11 amino acids. The CDR3, as DNA: TGCAGTGCTAGTCGGGGGACTGAAGCTTTCTTT. The encoded protein is CSASRGTEAFF.

The chain joins TRBV5-6 to TRBJ2-1; D may be TRBD2 (6 bases). This CDR3 region has 14 residues. From germline, CDR1 is SGHDT and CDR2 YYEEEE. V was shortened by 9 bases and J by 5 bases, with 18 bases between the two germline ends. The CDR3 DNA reads as TGTGCCACCGAAACTAGAGCTAGCGACAATGAGCAGTTCTTC. Translation: CATETRASDNEQFF.

The chain combines TRBV28 with TRBJ2-3; weak D call: TRBD2 (5 bases). Germline V gene sequence: CDR1 MDHEN, CDR2 SYDVKM. The CDR3 totals 15 residues. Trimming cost V 2 bases and J 6 bases, with 15 bases left between them. CDR3 bases: TGTGCCAGCAGTTTAGGAGGAACTCCCCTGGATACGCAGTATTTT. It codes for CASSLGGTPLDTQYF.

V is TRBV28 and J is TRBJ2-7; D remains unclear. Trimming shortened V by 4 bases and J by 1 base, and 8 bases separated the two germline ends. From germline, CDR1 is MDHEN and CDR2 SYDVKM. CDR3 size: 13 residues. The chain's CDR3 is CASSSNPSYEQYF. In DNA form, the CDR3 reads TGTGCCAGCAGTTCAAACCCTTCCTACGAGCAGTACTTC.